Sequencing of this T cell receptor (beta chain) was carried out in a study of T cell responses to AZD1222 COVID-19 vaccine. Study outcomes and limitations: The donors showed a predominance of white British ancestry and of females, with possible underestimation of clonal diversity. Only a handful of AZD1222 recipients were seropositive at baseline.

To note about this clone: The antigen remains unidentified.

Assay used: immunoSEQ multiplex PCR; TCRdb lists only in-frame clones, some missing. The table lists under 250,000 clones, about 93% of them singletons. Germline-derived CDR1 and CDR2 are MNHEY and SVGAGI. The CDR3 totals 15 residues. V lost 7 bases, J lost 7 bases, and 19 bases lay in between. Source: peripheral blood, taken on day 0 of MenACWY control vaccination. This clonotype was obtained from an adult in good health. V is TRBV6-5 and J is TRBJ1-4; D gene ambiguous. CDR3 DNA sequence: TGTGCCAGCAAGGGAGCAGGCCGGTTCGGTGAAAAACTGTTTTTT. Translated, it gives CASKGAGRFGEKLFF.